This TCR beta chain was sequenced during a study of response to subunit inactivated influenza vaccine listed by TCRdb under 2018. Concerning the study at large: Deep quantitative profiling of the T cell receptor repertoire was used in the study to follow responses to a trivalent subunit inactivated influenza vaccine. General study outcomes and caveats: According to the authors, only a limited number of new T cells may be recruited by each seasonal influenza vaccination.

Points on this clonotype: It has no known antigen specificity. No base quality information exists; no much larger clone differs at one position.

There are 15 amino acids in the CDR3, from cysteine to phenylalanine inclusive. Only the CDR3 DNA stays, 45 bases, in frame from base 1. V is cut by 3 bases and J by 5 bases, and the space between the germline ends is 13 bases. Per the germline V gene, LGHNA is the CDR1 and YNFKEQ is the CDR2. Receptor amplification or capture employed RT-PCR. TCRdb shows the sequencer as Illumina HiSeq 2500. The public reads were run again by TCRdb, first through fastp at Q25 and then through MiXCR, and only productive beta chains were kept. Entries are consolidated by CDR3 protein sequence, retaining the most common genes and DNA. Across this sample there are around 580,000 distinct CDR3 sequences, with about 14% seen only once. 8.5% to 14% of the sample goes to the ten largest clones.

This receptor was obtained from a man aged 50-60 years who received an inactivated influenza vaccine. Donor details come from another sample of the same person, matched by shared clones. Source: PBMCs from blood, taken 12 days after vaccination. Rearrangement joined TRBV4-2 to TRBJ1-4; the D gene is perhaps TRBD1, on 5 matching bases. The encoded CDR3 is CASSHGDGQNEKLFF. The bases read TGTGCCAGCAGCCATGGGGACGGTCAGAATGAAAAACTGTTTTTT.